Below are 17 T cell receptor beta chains sequenced from a single sample in a study of identical twins' blood T cells. TCRdb passed the 5' RACE reads through MiXCR, listing each CDR3 protein once. The sample includes fewer than 450,000 distinct CDR3 sequences, roughly 27% of them seen just once. Specimen: PBMCs. The origin of the receptors is a woman aged 18-55 years in good health.

The gene calls are TRBV7-9 and TRBJ1-3; tentatively, D is TRBD1 (6 bases). V was clipped by 5 bases and J by 10 bases, with 18 bases between them. The CDR3 loop spans 14 amino acids. Germline values: CDR1 SEHNR, CDR2 FQNEAQ (reference sequence). CDR3 sequence: CASSNSGTSETIYF. DNA for the CDR3: TGTGCCAGCAGCAATTCCGGGACATCGGAGACCATATATTTT.

This clonotype was detected a few times. The CDR3 DNA sequence: TGCAGTGCTTTGACAGGGGTCGGCACTGAAGCTTTCTTT. It is translated as CSALTGVGTEAFF. The chain carries TRBV20-1 and TRBJ1-1, with 8 bases that match TRBD1. The CDR3 spans 13 residues. With V trimmed by 5 bases and J by 4 bases, 6 bases remained unmatched. CDR1 is DFQATT and CDR2 is SNEGSKA in the germline V gene (reference sequence).

This clonotype has just a few counts. This chain links TRBV19 with TRBJ1-5, with a tentative D call TRBD1 (6 bases). This CDR3 contains 16 residues. Per the germline V gene, CDR1 is LNHDA and CDR2 is SQIVND (reference sequence). The V end lost 4 bases, the J end lost 0 bases, and 13 bases lay between the germline ends. The CDR3 nucleotides are TGTGCCAGTAGTAGGCAGGGGCTCTATAGCAATCAGCCCCAGCATTTT. This encodes CASSRQGLYSNQPQHF.

V usage is TRBV20-1 and J usage is TRBJ2-7; D is uncertain. V lost 2 bases, J lost 0 bases, and 5 bases lay in between. This CDR3 is 12 amino acids long. Germline V gene lookup returns CDR1 DFQATT and CDR2 SNEGSKA (reference sequence). CDR3 bases: TGCAGTGCTAGATTGCGCTCCTACGAGCAGTACTTC. Translation gives CSARLRSYEQYF.

The chain is built from TRBV2 and TRBJ1-3; perhaps TRBD1 as D (5 bases). The CDR3 has 15 amino acids. Germline V lookup: CDR1 SNHLY, CDR2 FYNNEI. Trimming removed 6 bases from V and 0 bases from J, with 12 bases in between. The DNA of the CDR3 is TGTGCCAGCAGCGCAGAGGGGATCTCTGGAAACACCATATATTTT. Protein sequence: CASSAEGISGNTIYF.

At least ten counts were recorded for this clonotype. This chain joins TRBV7-9 and TRBJ1-5, with D possibly matching TRBD1 (6 bases). Germline V gives CDR1 SEHNR, CDR2 FQNEAQ (reference sequence). The length of the CDR3 is 14 residues. Trimming cost V 5 bases and J 1 base, with 9 bases left between them. CDR3 DNA: TGTGCCAGCAGCGGCGGACAGAGCAATCAGCCCCAGCATTTT. It encodes CASSGGQSNQPQHF.

The chain joins TRBV5-1 to TRBJ1-1; no definite D call. CDR1 SGHRS and CDR2 YFSETQ come from the germline V gene. The CDR3 extends over 13 amino acids. The V gene lost 7 bases and the J gene lost 4 bases, with 14 bases spanning the gap. The CDR3 loop is CASASGSGTEAFF. CDR3 bases: TGCGCCAGCGCCAGCGGTTCGGGCACTGAAGCTTTCTTT.

The chain combines TRBV12-3 or TRBV12-4 with TRBJ1-1, with 11 bases identical to TRBD1. The CDR3 has 13 amino acids. V dropped 7 bases and J dropped 5; count of bases not matched to a gene: 3. CDR3 sequence (DNA): TGTGCCAGCACCGGGACAGGGGGAACTGAAGCTTTCTTT. Protein: CASTGTGGTEAFF.

This clonotype was observed once. The chain has TRBV12-3 or TRBV12-4 and TRBJ1-1; D might be TRBD1 (6 bases). The CDR3 spans 14 residues. V dropped 8 bases and J dropped 1 base, with 14 bases sitting between them. The CDR3 is CASSRGAWNTEAFF. The CDR3, as DNA: TGTGCCAGCTCCAGGGGAGCATGGAACACTGAAGCTTTCTTT.

The chain is built from TRBV6-5 and TRBJ2-4, with D possibly matching TRBD2 (7 bases). The CDR3 has 15 amino acids. Germline V gene sequence: CDR1 MNHEY, CDR2 SVGAGI. With 8 bases removed from V and 3 bases from J, the gap between germline ends came to 17 bases. CDR3 sequence reads: CASSGGGSGKNIQYF. CDR3 in DNA: TGTGCCAGCTCTGGGGGGGGCTCTGGCAAAAACATTCAGTACTTC.

The chain has TRBV6-2 or TRBV6-3 and TRBJ1-1; 7 bases agree with TRBD1. The length of the CDR3 is 15 residues. Germline trimming cut 5 bases from V and 5 bases from J; bases unmatched to any gene: 11. Germline CDR1 reads MNHEY; CDR2 reads SVGEGT. DNA for the CDR3: TGTGCCAGCAGTCCCAGGGGGGGGCGCGGGACTGAAGCTTTCTTT. Amino acids: CASSPRGGRGTEAFF.

J is TRBJ1-1 and V is TRBV20-1; D unclear. This CDR3 is 13 amino acids long. Looked up from germline, CDR1 is DFQATT and CDR2 is SNEGSKA (reference sequence). Trimming stripped 5 bases from V and 7 bases from J, with 17 bases between. The CDR3 here is CSAPEISTIEAFF. Written as DNA, the CDR3 is TGCAGTGCTCCGGAAATTTCAACAATTGAAGCTTTCTTT.

This clonotype occurred a few times. The chain uses TRBV5-6 and TRBJ1-4; D not resolved. V lost 4 bases, J lost 8 bases, and 15 bases lay in between. Germline V gene lookup returns CDR1 SGHDT and CDR2 YYEEEE. The length of the CDR3 is 14 residues. CDR3: CASSPVVAGEKLFF. The CDR3 DNA follows: TGTGCCAGCAGCCCCGTTGTGGCGGGCGAAAAACTGTTTTTT.

This clonotype was picked up one time. The chain carries TRBV6-1 and TRBJ2-7, with D possibly matching TRBD2 (5 bases). V was trimmed by 4 bases and J by 4 bases, leaving 11 bases between them. The CDR3 has 13 residues. Germline-derived CDR1 and CDR2 are MNHNS and SASEGT. DNA of the CDR3: TGTGCCAGCAGTGGAGGAGCGGAGTACGAGCAGTACTTC. It specifies CASSGGAEYEQYF.

This clonotype was found a few times. The rearrangement joins TRBV7-6 to TRBJ2-2, with D hard to call. CDR3 length: 18 residues. Germline V gene lookup returns CDR1 SGHVS and CDR2 FNYEAQ. The V gene lost 5 bases and the J gene lost 0 bases, with 19 bases spanning the gap. The CDR3 sequence: CASSIFNPDSSNTGELFF. In DNA, the CDR3 is TGTGCCAGCAGCATCTTTAATCCCGATTCGTCGAACACCGGGGAGCTGTTTTTT. Full variable domain (missing parts from reference TRBV7-6 and TRBJ2-2): GAGVSQSPRYKVTKRGQDVALRCDPISGHVSLYWYRQALGQGPEFLTYFNYEAQQDKSGLPNDRFSAERPEGSISTLTIQRTEQRDSAMYRCASSIFNPDSSNTGELFFGEGSRLTVL.

Only a few counts were recorded for this clonotype. The J gene is TRBJ1-3, the V gene TRBV9, with D possibly TRBD1 on 6 matching bases. The CDR3 sequence is 16 residues long. V lost 3 bases, J lost 4 bases, and 17 bases lay in between. Looked up from germline, CDR1 is SGDLS and CDR2 is YYNGEE. DNA for the CDR3: TGTGCCAGCAGCGGCCCAACAGGGAATGCAGGAAACACCATATATTTT. This codes for CASSGPTGNAGNTIYF.

This clonotype occurred many times. The J gene is TRBJ1-1, the V gene TRBV6-5; TRBD1 is a possible D gene (6 bases). The CDR3 loop spans 15 amino acids. Germline V lookup: CDR1 MNHEY, CDR2 SVGAGI. Trimming stripped 5 bases from V and 5 bases from J, with 18 bases between. CDR3 amino acids: CASSKQGSGGTEAFF. The CDR3 coding sequence is TGTGCCAGCAGTAAACAGGGTTCCGGGGGAACTGAAGCTTTCTTT.